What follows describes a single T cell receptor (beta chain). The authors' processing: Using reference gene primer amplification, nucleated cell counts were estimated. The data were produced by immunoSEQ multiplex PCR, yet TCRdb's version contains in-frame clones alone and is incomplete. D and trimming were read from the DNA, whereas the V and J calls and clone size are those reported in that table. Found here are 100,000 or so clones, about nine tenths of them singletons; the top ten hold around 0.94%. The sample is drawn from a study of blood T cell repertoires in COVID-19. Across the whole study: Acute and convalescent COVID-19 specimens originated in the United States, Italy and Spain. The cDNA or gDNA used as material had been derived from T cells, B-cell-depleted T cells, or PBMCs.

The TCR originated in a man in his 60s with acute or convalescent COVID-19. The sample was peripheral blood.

For the CDR3, the DNA is TGTGCCAGCAGCTTCGAGAGACTTAGACTAGGCAATCAGCCCCAGCATTTT. Protein product: CASSFERLRLGNQPQHF. The chain links TRBV5-8 to TRBJ1-5; D is ambiguous. Trimming removed 2 bases from V and 2 bases from J, with 17 bases in between. There are 17 residues in the CDR3. The germline gives CDR1 SGHTS, CDR2 YDEGEE.